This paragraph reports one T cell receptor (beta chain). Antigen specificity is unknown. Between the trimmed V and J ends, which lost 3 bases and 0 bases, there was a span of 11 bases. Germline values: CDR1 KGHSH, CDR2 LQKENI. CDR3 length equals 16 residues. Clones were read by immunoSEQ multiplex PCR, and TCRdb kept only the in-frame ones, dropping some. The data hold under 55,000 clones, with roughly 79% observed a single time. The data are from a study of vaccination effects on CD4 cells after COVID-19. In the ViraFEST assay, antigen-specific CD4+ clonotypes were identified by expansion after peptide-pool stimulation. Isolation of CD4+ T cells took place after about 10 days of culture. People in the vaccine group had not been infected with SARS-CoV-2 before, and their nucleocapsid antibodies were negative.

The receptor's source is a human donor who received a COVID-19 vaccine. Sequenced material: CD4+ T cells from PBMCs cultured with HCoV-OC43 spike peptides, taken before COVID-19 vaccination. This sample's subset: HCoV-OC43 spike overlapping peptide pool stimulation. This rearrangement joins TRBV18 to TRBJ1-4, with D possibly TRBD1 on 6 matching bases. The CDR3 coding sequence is TGTGCCAGCTCACCGGTGGGGGCGGCAACTAATGAAAAACTGTTTTTT. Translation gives CASSPVGAATNEKLFF.